This T cell receptor beta chain was identified during a study of cytomegalovirus exposure and HLA in healthy donors. As for the study in general: The same platform was used for the 90 to 150 validation repertoires as for the roughly 700 first-cohort repertoires, as reported in a later analysis.

Profiling relied on immunoSEQ multiplex PCR, and the TCRdb table lists in-frame clones only, not all of them. The sample comprises about 120,000 clones, roughly 95% of which are singletons, and about 1.7% rests with the top ten. Study-level results: In vitro checks showed that a few CMV-associated chains really do target CMV antigens. Cytomegalovirus status, reportedly, was diagnosed with high specificity and sensitivity by the classifier.

Germline loops: CDR1 SQVTM, CDR2 ANQGSEA. V was clipped by 2 bases and J by 5 bases; unmatched bases: 10. CDR3 length: 15 residues. A roughly 120-subject validation cohort, separate from the roughly 680-subject first cohort, supplied the donors. To note about this clone: The antigen is not known.

This chain joins TRBV29-1 and TRBJ2-7, with 9 positions matching TRBD1. The sequence came from a man in his late teens or twenties in good health and CMV-seronegative. The sample was PBMCs. The CDR3 coding sequence is TGCAGCGTTGAAATTGGGTCCGGACAGGGGAACGAGCAGTACTTC. This gives the protein CSVEIGSGQGNEQYF.